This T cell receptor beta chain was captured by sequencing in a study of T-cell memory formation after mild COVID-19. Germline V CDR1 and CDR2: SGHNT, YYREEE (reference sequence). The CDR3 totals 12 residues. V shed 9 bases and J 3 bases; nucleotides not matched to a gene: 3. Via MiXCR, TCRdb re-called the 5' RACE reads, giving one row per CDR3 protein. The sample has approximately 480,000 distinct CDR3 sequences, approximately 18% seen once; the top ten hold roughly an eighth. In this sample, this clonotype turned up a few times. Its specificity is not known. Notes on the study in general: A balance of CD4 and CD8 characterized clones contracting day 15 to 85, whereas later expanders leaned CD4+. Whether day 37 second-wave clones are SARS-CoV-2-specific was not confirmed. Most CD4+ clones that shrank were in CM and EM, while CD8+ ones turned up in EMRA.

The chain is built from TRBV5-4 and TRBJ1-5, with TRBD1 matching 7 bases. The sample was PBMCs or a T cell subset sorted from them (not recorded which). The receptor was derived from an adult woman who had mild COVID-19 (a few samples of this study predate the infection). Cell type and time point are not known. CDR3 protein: CATGTANQPQHF. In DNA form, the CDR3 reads TGTGCCACCGGGACAGCCAATCAGCCCCAGCATTTT.